These 20 T cell receptor beta chains share one sample of origin, sequenced in a study of blood T cell repertoires in COVID-19. Sequencing used immunoSEQ multiplex PCR; TCRdb keeps in-frame clones, though not all of them. The sample yields more than 25,000 clones, roughly 80% seen once. Material: peripheral blood. The source of these receptors is a man aged 45 to 65 with active or convalescent COVID-19.

This clone was seen a single time. The chain uses TRBV6-5 and TRBJ1-5; no reliable D call. The CDR3 length is 13 residues. The germline V gene has CDR1 MNHEY and CDR2 SVGAGI. The V end was cut by 8 bases, the J end by 3 bases, with 11 bases between. CDR3 bases: TGTGCCAGCTCGAGGAGGGTCAATCAGCCCCAGCATTTT. Encoded protein: CASSRRVNQPQHF.

The chain employs TRBV5-1 and TRBJ2-7; D not resolved. CDR1 and CDR2 (germline): SGHRS, YFSETQ. V was shortened by 2 bases and J by 3 bases, with 9 bases between the two germline ends. The CDR3 has 13 residues. CDR3 loop: CASSLLLRYEQYF. The CDR3, as DNA: TGCGCCAGCAGCTTACTATTGCGCTACGAGCAGTACTTC.

The chain uses TRBV4-2 and TRBJ2-1; tentatively, D is TRBD1 (6 bases). The V end was cut by 1 base, the J end by 2 bases, with 12 bases between. The CDR3 has 16 amino acids. From germline, CDR1 is LGHNA and CDR2 YNFKEQ. Here the CDR3 DNA reads TGTGCCAGCAGCCAAGGGGCAGGGGTGGCCTACAATGAGCAGTTCTTC. Protein product: CASSQGAGVAYNEQFF.

The chain recombines TRBV11-2 with TRBJ2-7, with 10 bases that match TRBD2. V shed 8 bases, J shed 6 bases, and the junction held 10 bases outside the gene matches. There are 14 residues in the CDR3. CDR1 is SGHAT, CDR2 FQNNGV, per germline. CDR3 protein: CASSHGAGGGEQYF. The CDR3 nucleotides are TGTGCCAGCTCCCATGGAGCGGGAGGGGGCGAGCAGTACTTC.

This clone was counted a single time. The V gene is TRBV7-8, the J gene TRBJ2-7; 9 positions agree with TRBD1. Germline CDR1 reads SGHVS; CDR2 reads FQNEAQ. V lost 1 base, J lost 3 bases, and 7 bases stayed unmatched. The CDR3 covers 16 residues. This CDR3 is CASSLGPGQGNYEQYF. DNA for the CDR3: TGTGCCAGCAGCTTAGGGCCGGGACAGGGAAACTACGAGCAGTACTTC.

This chain links TRBV7-9 with TRBJ1-2; 9 bases are shared with TRBD1. The CDR3 runs to 14 residues. J lost 4 bases, V lost 4 bases, and 4 bases had no gene match. CDR1 and CDR2 (germline): SEHNR, FQNEAQ (reference sequence). CDR3 region: CASSWGQGSYGYTF. The CDR3 DNA is TGTGCCAGCAGCTGGGGACAGGGAAGCTATGGCTACACCTTC. The complete variable domain, with remaining parts taken from reference TRBV7-9 and TRBJ1-2, reads DTGVSQNPRHKITKRGQNVTFRCDPISEHNRLYWYRQTLGQGPEFLTYFQNEAQLEKSRLLSDRFSAERPKGSFSTLEIQRTEQGDSAMYLCASSWGQGSYGYTFGSGTRLTVV.

This clone was seen once. The J gene is TRBJ2-3, the V gene TRBV2; D not resolved. The V and J ends lost 3 bases and 1 base respectively, with 11 bases between them. CDR3 length: 15 residues. Germline CDR1 SNHLY, CDR2 FYNNEI. CDR3 residues: CASSDPYAGTDTQYF. The CDR3 region has the DNA TGTGCCAGCAGTGACCCCTACGCGGGCACAGATACGCAGTATTTT.

The chain combines TRBV19 with TRBJ1-3; 8 bases are shared with TRBD1. V trimming: 8 bases; J trimming: 0 bases; junction bases outside the gene matches: 6. Germline V lookup: CDR1 LNHDA, CDR2 SQIVND (reference sequence). This CDR3 is 15 amino acids long. The DNA for the CDR3 is TGTGCCAGTTCTCCAGGGGGCAGCTCTGGAAACACCATATATTTT. Its translation: CASSPGGSSGNTIYF.

The V and J genes are TRBV30 and TRBJ2-1; possible D gene TRBD1, 5 bases. Deletions cut 1 base from V and 5 bases from J, with 9 bases between. CDR3 length: 13 residues. Germline values: CDR1 GTSNPN, CDR2 SVGIG (reference sequence). The CDR3 region is CAWSAGRHNEQFF. CDR3 bases: TGTGCCTGGAGTGCAGGGCGGCACAATGAGCAGTTCTTC.

This clone was seen once. For the CDR3, the DNA is TGTGCCAGCAGTGAAGCCCTTGAGCCGGGTGAGCAGTTCTTC. It encodes CASSEALEPGEQFF. The J gene is TRBJ2-1, the V gene TRBV6-1; D unclear. Trimming cost V 0 bases and J 9 bases, with 12 bases left between them. Germline values: CDR1 MNHNS, CDR2 SASEGT. The CDR3 contains 14 residues.

This clone appeared a single time. This sequence joins TRBV4-1 and TRBJ1-3; 7 nucleotides align to TRBD1. This CDR3 is built from 15 residues. The germline CDR1 and CDR2 sequences are MGHRA and YSYEKL. The trim removed 4 bases at V and 2 bases at J, leaving 5 bases unmatched. The CDR3 sequence is CASSRDDRAGNTIYF. The CDR3 DNA reads TGCGCCAGCAGCCGAGACGACAGGGCTGGAAACACCATATATTTT.

The rearrangement joins TRBV9 to TRBJ1-1, with TRBD1 matching 8 bases. V trimming: 0 bases; J trimming: 3 bases; junction bases outside the gene matches: 4. The CDR3 totals 15 residues. Germline CDR1 SGDLS, CDR2 YYNGEE. CDR3 in DNA: TGTGCCAGCAGCGTAGGCCAGGGGGCTTACACTGAAGCTTTCTTT. It specifies CASSVGQGAYTEAFF.

This rearrangement joins TRBV6-5 to TRBJ2-1, with a possible D match to TRBD2 (6 bases). This CDR3 is built from 15 residues. With 4 bases removed from V and 9 bases from J, the gap between germline ends came to 19 bases. Germline CDR1 reads MNHEY; CDR2 reads SVGAGI. The CDR3 is CASSSTGTSRVEQFF. In nucleotides, the CDR3 is TGTGCCAGCAGTTCTACCGGGACTTCCCGAGTTGAGCAGTTCTTC.

J is TRBJ1-6 and V is TRBV7-9; D not certain. V was shortened by 3 bases and J by 7 bases, with 4 bases between the two germline ends. CDR3 length: 12 amino acids. The V gene's germline CDR1 is SEHNR and CDR2 FQNEAQ (reference sequence). The CDR3 reads CASSLRNSPLHF. As DNA, the CDR3 is TGTGCCAGCAGCTTGAGGAATTCACCCCTCCACTTT.

The chain couples TRBV5-1 to TRBJ2-7; tentatively, D is TRBD1 (6 bases). The germline V and J ends were trimmed by 2 bases and 0 bases, with 9 bases remaining between them. CDR1 SGHRS and CDR2 YFSETQ come from the germline V gene. CDR3 length: 14 residues. In DNA form, the CDR3 reads TGCGCCAGCAGCTTCGGGACACGCTCCTACGAGCAGTACTTC. Protein product: CASSFGTRSYEQYF.

The chain has TRBV5-4 and TRBJ2-7, with 11 nucleotides matching TRBD1. V lost 5 bases and J lost 5; bases outside the gene matches: 6. The germline V gene has CDR1 SGHNT and CDR2 YYREEE (reference sequence). The length of the CDR3 is 14 residues. The CDR3 protein is CASRSGTGGNEQYF. In nucleotides, the CDR3 is TGTGCCAGCAGATCCGGGACAGGGGGTAACGAGCAGTACTTC. Supplemented by reference TRBV5-4 and TRBJ2-7, the full variable domain reads ETGVTQSPTHLIKTRGQQVTLRCSSQSGHNTVSWYQQALGQGPQFIFQYYREEENGRGNFPPRFSGLQFPNYSSELNVNALELDDSALYLCASRSGTGGNEQYFGPGTRLTVT.

The chain combines TRBV24-1 with TRBJ1-4, with TRBD1 matching over 7 bases. With 9 bases clipped from V and 6 bases from J, the junction kept 12 bases outside the gene matches. The CDR3 is made up of 15 amino acids. Germline CDR1 reads KGHDR; CDR2 reads SFDVKD. The DNA of the CDR3 is TGTGCCACCTCAGGGCTAGGGGACAGTGATGAAAAACTGTTTTTT. It is translated as CATSGLGDSDEKLFF.

CDR3 loop: CASSESPGQGFSGANVLTF. In DNA, the CDR3 is TGTGCCAGCAGCGAAAGTCCGGGACAGGGGTTCTCTGGGGCCAACGTCCTGACTTTC. The V call is TRBV7-3, the J call TRBJ2-6, with 10 bases identical to TRBD1. The CDR3 is 19 amino acids. The J segment lost 0 bases and the V segment lost 5 bases, leaving 10 bases of the junction unmatched. CDR1 SGHTA and CDR2 FQGTGA come from the germline V gene.

This clone was observed once. V is TRBV7-3 and J is TRBJ2-5; 12 bases are shared with TRBD1. Per germline, CDR1 SGHTA and CDR2 FQGTGA. After removal of 3 bases from V and 5 bases from J, the junction contained 7 bases not matched to a gene. This CDR3 region has 16 residues. The DNA of the CDR3 is TGTGCCAGCAGCTTCTACGGGACAGGGGGCGGGGAGACCCAGTACTTC. Its translation is CASSFYGTGGGETQYF.

The chain uses TRBV5-1 and TRBJ2-1; TRBD2 agrees at 12 bases. CDR1 and CDR2 from the germline V gene are SGHRS and YFSETQ. The V segment lost 2 bases and the J segment 6 bases; nucleotides outside the gene matches: 9. The CDR3 has 17 amino acids. The CDR3 loop reads CASSFLVTSGRFNEQFF. The CDR3 nucleotides read TGCGCCAGCAGCTTTCTAGTGACTAGCGGGAGATTCAATGAGCAGTTCTTC.